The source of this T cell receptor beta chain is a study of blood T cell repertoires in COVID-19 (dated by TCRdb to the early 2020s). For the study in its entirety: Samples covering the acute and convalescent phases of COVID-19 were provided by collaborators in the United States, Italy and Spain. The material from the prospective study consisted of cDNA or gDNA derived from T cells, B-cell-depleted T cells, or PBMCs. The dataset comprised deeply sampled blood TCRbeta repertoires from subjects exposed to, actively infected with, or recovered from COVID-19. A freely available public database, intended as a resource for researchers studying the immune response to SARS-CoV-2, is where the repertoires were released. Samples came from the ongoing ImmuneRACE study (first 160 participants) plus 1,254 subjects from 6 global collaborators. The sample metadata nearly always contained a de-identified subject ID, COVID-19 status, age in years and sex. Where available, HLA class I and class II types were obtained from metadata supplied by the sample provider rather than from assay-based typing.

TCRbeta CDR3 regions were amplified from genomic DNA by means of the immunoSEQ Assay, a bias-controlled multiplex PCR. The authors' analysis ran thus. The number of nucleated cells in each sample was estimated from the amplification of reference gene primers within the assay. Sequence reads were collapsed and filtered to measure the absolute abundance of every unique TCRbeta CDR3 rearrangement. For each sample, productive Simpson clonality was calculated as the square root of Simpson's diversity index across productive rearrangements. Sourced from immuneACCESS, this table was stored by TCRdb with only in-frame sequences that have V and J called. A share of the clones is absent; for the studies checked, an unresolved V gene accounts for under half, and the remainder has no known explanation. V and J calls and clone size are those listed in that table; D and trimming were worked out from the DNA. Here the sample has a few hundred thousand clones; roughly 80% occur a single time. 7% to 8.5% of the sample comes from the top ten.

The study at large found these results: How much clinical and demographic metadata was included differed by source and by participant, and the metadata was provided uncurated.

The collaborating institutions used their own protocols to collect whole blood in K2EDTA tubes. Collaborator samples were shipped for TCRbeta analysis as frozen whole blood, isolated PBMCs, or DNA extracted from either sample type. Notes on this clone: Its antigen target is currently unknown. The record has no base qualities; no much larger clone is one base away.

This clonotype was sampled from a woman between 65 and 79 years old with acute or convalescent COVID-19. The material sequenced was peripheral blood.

The CDR3 sequence is CASQNRDSYEQYF. The bases are TGTGCCAGCCAAAATAGGGACAGCTACGAGCAGTACTTC. The chain couples TRBV18 to TRBJ2-7; TRBD1 lines up with 7 middle nucleotides. The CDR3, cysteine through phenylalanine, is 13 amino acids long. The CDR3 DNA has 39 bases and is translated from base 1. CDR1 and CDR2, per the germline V gene, are KGHSH and LQKENI. Here V drops 8 bases and J drops 3 bases, and the junction holds 7 bases not matched to any gene.